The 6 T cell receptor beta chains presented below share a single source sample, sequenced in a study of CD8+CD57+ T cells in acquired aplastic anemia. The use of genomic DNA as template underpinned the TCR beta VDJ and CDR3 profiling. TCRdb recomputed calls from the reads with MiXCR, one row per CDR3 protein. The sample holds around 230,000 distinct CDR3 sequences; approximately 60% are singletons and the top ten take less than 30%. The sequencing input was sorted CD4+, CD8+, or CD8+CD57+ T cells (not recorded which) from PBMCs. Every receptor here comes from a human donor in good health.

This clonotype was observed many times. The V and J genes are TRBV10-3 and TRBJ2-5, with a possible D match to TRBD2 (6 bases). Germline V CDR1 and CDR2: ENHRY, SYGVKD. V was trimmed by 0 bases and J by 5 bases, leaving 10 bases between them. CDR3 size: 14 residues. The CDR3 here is CAISESGGTETQYF. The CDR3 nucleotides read TGTGCCATCAGTGAGTCTGGGGGGACGGAGACCCAGTACTTC.

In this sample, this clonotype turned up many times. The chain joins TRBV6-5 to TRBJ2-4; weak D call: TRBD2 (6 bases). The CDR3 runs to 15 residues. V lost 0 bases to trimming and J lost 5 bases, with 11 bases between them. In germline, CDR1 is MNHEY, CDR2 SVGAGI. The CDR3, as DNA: TGTGCCAGCAGTTACTCGTGGGGGGTCCAAAACATTCAGTACTTC. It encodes CASSYSWGVQNIQYF.

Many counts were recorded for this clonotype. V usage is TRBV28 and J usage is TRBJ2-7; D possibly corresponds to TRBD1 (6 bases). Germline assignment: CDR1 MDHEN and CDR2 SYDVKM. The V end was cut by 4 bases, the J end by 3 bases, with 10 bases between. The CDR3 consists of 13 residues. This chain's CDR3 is CASSSGQSYEQYF. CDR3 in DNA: TGTGCCAGCAGTTCGGGACAAAGCTACGAGCAGTACTTC.

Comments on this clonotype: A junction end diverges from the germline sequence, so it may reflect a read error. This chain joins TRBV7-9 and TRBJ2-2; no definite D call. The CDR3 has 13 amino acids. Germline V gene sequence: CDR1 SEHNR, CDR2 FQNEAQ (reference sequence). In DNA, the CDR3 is TGCGCCAGCAGCCCGGAGTTGGCCGGGGAGCTGTTTTTT. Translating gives CASSPELAGELFF.

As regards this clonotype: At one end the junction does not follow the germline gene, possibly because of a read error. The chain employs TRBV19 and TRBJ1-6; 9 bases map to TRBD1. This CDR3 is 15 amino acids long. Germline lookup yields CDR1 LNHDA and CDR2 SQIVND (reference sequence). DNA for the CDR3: TGTGCCAGTAGTATAGGGGACAGGGTGTATTCACACCTCCACTTT. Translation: CASSIGDRVYSHLHF.

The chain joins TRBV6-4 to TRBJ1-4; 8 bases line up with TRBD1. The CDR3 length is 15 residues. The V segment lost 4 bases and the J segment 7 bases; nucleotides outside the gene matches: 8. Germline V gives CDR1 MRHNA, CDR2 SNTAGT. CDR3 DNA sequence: TGTGCCAGCAGTGCCGCAGGGGGCCGGGGTGAAAAACTGTTTTTT. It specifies CASSAAGGRGEKLFF.